The clone carrying this T cell receptor (beta chain) was seen a few times. This entry is derived from a study of blood T cell repertoires in COVID-19. The CDR3 spans 14 residues. Germline lookup yields CDR1 MDHEN and CDR2 SYDVKM. J gave up 4 bases and V 6 bases, and 8 bases lay outside the gene matches. Original data processing: Amplifying reference gene primers gave estimates of nucleated cell counts. The method was immunoSEQ multiplex PCR; TCRdb's version includes in-frame clones alone and lacks a portion of them. The DNA was the basis for D and trimming; V, J and clone size are from that table. The table has about 120,000 clones, approximately 86% seen once. Seattle researchers signed up patients amid active infection and tracked them longitudinally.

The chain is built from TRBV28 and TRBJ2-7, with 8 bases lining up with TRBD2. The sequence came from a woman in her 70s with COVID-19, enrolled during active disease. Sequenced input: peripheral blood. The CDR3 DNA reads TGTGCCAGCAGACCAGCGGGGGTGGGATACGAGCAGTACTTC. It codes for CASRPAGVGYEQYF.